This TCR beta chain was sequenced during a study of cytomegalovirus exposure and HLA in healthy donors (dated by TCRdb to the late 2010s). As for the study more broadly: An earlier analysis of several hundred of the donors reported roughly 300 Gb of sequence data and 120 million or so unique TCR beta sequences from roughly 200 million T cells. An early release that covered approximately 600 HLA-typed donors contained around 300 gigabases of sequencing data and tens of millions of unique TCR sequences. Of the 350 to 450 genotyped donors, more than 75% were placed in the genetic ancestry cluster associated with self-reported Caucasian donors. The study aimed to test whether cataloging public T cell receptors could reveal signatures of past pathogen exposure. The study profiled the T cell repertoires of hundreds of subjects by immunosequencing and related them to cytomegalovirus serostatus. Besides the first cohort of about 730 subjects, a separate validation cohort made up of over a hundred different subjects was used. High-throughput TCR immunosequencing, statistical association of individual TCRs with disease status, and machine learning were combined to predict cytomegalovirus infection status. A later analysis re-examined previously published TCR beta repertoires from more than 600 donors and added high-resolution HLA genotyping to investigate patterns of TCR occurrence. Rather than using new phenotypic data, the later analysis identified candidate immune exposures from TCR beta sequences and from how often those sequences occurred across donors. To decide whether each TCR beta V gene segment behaved as functional or pseudogenic, an earlier analysis of approximately 590 of the donors relied on high-throughput TCR beta sequencing. Donor age, sex, ethnicity and CMV serostatus were compiled alongside the repertoire data. A later genetic analysis used genome-wide SNP genotypes for about 55% of the 666 donors, treating that subset as a discovery cohort. Every discovery cohort repertoire had been produced on one sequencing platform. HLA typing covered class I and class II loci at four-digit resolution. Typing coverage differed by locus: A, B, C, DRB1 and DQB1 were typed in about 620-630 donors, DQA1 in about 510, DPA1 in approximately 610, and DPB1 in approximately 450. Roughly five DR-DQ haplotypes were treated as single units for association and clustering because of strong linkage in the cohort. Across approximately 420 genotyped donors of the cohort, an average of roughly 200,000 unique TCR beta nucleotide sequences per donor were sequenced, and around 19% of those sequences were non-productive. The investigation overall reported the following: A later analysis associated some 17,000 TCR beta sequences with specific HLA alleles at a false discovery rate of 0.05. The sequencing pipeline was judged likely to have produced a cluster of highly shared sequence variants as a technical artifact. Only TCR beta chains were sequenced in this cohort, and the absence of alpha or paired-chain data limited detectable features. Presence/absence analyses assumed roughly uniform sequencing depth across donors, an assumption that may not hold. Because some donors lacked HLA typing at each locus, the association tests relied only on the typed subset. In vitro tests confirmed that a few of the cytomegalovirus-associated TCR beta chains recognize cytomegalovirus antigens. A later analysis found that TCR association rates varied across HLA loci, with DRB1 alleles showing the most associated TCRs and HLA-C alleles the fewest. A later analysis found that HLA-associated TCR beta chains were more clonally expanded and had lower generation probabilities than equally common non-associated chains. Some IMGT-functional V segments, including TRBV6-2 and TRBV6-3, could not be told apart with the 87-base-pair reads, so those segments were excluded. It was suggested by the authors that the approach could potentially be generalized to other disease states and immunological phenotypes. When HLA alleles, especially DR and DQ, strongly co-occurred, TCR associations were difficult to assign to individual alleles. Linkage disequilibrium might explain the correlated functional status among segregating V segments, but an unknown experimental factor could not be excluded. A later analysis found that most CMV-associated TCR beta chains appeared HLA-restricted, with HLA associations seemingly driven largely by CMV exposure. In an earlier analysis of about 600 of the donors, most TCR beta V segments appeared in productive rearrangements about 87% or about 30% of the time, broadly matching IMGT annotations. A total of fewer than 200 TCR beta chains were listed by the study as associated with cytomegalovirus. Most TCR sequences were seen in very few donors, while some public TCRs were found in many individuals. A further reported finding was that TCR beta sequences accurately predicted the HLA-A and HLA-B alleles for most subjects in the first cohort. An association between a missense DCLRE1C variant and V-gene and J-gene trimming of TCR beta chains was found in a later genetic analysis and replicated in an independent cohort. CMV serostatus was the only immune exposure information available for the cohort. The classifier was reported to diagnose cytomegalovirus status with high specificity and sensitivity in both the original and validation cohorts. According to a later analysis, parvovirus B19, influenza, CMV and Epstein-Barr virus appeared linked to several top co-occurrence clusters. A later genetic analysis reported fewer N-insertions in productive TCRs among donors in an Asian-associated ancestry cluster than the roughly 700-donor mean. Because counts were too low, 15 to 20 rarely observed V segments, including chromosome 9 orphons, were excluded from the earlier analysis of 587 of the donors.

There are 13 amino acids in the CDR3, from cysteine to phenylalanine inclusive. Of all the DNA, just the CDR3 is kept, 39 bases in frame from base 1. CDR1 and CDR2, per the germline V gene, are SNHLY and FYNNEI. Clipping removes 7 bases from V and 4 bases from J, with 6 as the unmatched junction base count. Library construction relied on the immunoSEQ multiplex PCR assay. A mixture of 60 forward primers for TCR Vbeta segments and 13 reverse primers for TCR Jbeta segments was used in the multiplex PCR. Amplification of the CDR3 region of rearranged TCR beta genes was performed with a multiplex PCR assay on genomic DNA. On the Illumina HiSeq System, the amplified TCR beta libraries were sequenced as 87-base-pair reads. The study's own analysis went as follows. In a later analysis, 77 million or so unique TCR beta chains were counted across the 690 or so repertoires, and roughly 9.9 million of these chains were shared by at least two donors. To remove PCR and sequencing errors, raw reads were error-corrected and collapsed into unique sequences using a nearest-neighbor algorithm that merged closely related sequences. To assign V, D and J gene segments, CDR3 sequences were aligned to IMGT reference sequences. For a sequence to be retained, at least a six-nucleotide match to both a V gene segment and a J gene segment was required. A rearrangement counted as productive if the CDR3 had no stop codons and remained in frame with V and J, and every other rearrangement counted as non-productive. Following IMGT convention, CDR3 was defined as the stretch from the second conserved V-encoded cysteine up to the conserved J-encoded phenylalanine. In an earlier analysis of more than 550 of the donors, sequences lacking an unambiguous match to a single V gene segment were excluded. In an earlier analysis of 587 of the donors, V segments were called functional above 56.7% productive rearrangements and were called segregating when the between-donor standard deviation exceeded 5%. A statistical classification framework was built to diagnose cytomegalovirus status from the catalog of TCR beta chain sequences. In a later analysis, TCR nucleotide sequences were compared against IMGT/GENE-DB human TR gene sequences so that V and J genes could be assigned. The TCRdist pipeline was used in a later analysis to assign CDR3 sequences and most-parsimonious VDJ recombination scenarios. In a later analysis, each TCR beta chain was defined by its CDR3 amino acid sequence together with its V-gene family, and reads without a unique V-gene family were excluded. To address suspected cross-contamination and a sequencing artifact, a later analysis removed approximately 590 highly shared, low-generation-probability nucleotide sequences. For each public chain, a later analysis derived a clonal expansion index from normalized ranks of inferred template counts within each repertoire. In a later analysis, generation probabilities were computed using a VDJ recombination model fitted to out-of-frame rearrangements, and the results were checked against IGoR. Hypergeometric tests were used in a later analysis to score TCR-TCR, TCR-HLA and TCR-CMV co-occurrence, with a repertoire-size bias correction applied to the TCR pairs. A later analysis estimated false discovery rates by permuting HLA or CMV assignments 20 times. In a later analysis, co-occurring TCRs were grouped using DBSCAN, and TCRdist sequence similarity was added for clustering within HLA-allele-positive subsets. Repertoires with fewer than 30,000 or more than 120,000 public chains, plus five repertoires with anomalous nucleotide sharing, were excluded from co-occurrence clustering. Sourced from immuneACCESS, this table was stored by TCRdb with only in-frame sequences that have V and J called. A share of the clones is absent; for the studies checked, an unresolved V gene accounts for under half, and the remainder has no known explanation. V, J and clone size derive from that table, while D and trimming were established from the DNA sequence. This sample is represented by around 140,000 clones; more than 60% of them were singletons. About 3.5% of the sample is taken by the ten largest.

The cohort was made up of approximately 700 healthy bone marrow donors. At the time of sampling, all cohort members were nominally healthy, though unrecorded immune exposures were likely present. The donor tested CMV seronegative and was one of the 352 seronegative cohort members. A peripheral blood sample was provided by each donor, and peripheral blood mononuclear cells were used for TCR beta sequencing. Genomic DNA was extracted from the blood cell samples with the Qiagen DNeasy Blood Extraction Kit. About this clone: Its antigen is unknown. No base-level quality is on record; no much larger clone is a single base apart.

The sample consisted of PBMCs. This chain is built from TRBV2 and TRBJ2-5; the central 7 bases match TRBD1. The TCR originated in a man aged 35 to 55 in good health and CMV-seronegative. The CDR3 reads as follows: CASTPTGIETQYF. The base sequence is TGTGCCAGCACCCCGACAGGGATAGAGACCCAGTACTTC.